This TCR beta chain came from a study of human T cells and chemical hapten exposure (dated by TCRdb to about 2021). About the investigation overall: For sensitization, 2% DPC in acetone was applied to an approximately 2 cm by approximately 2 cm area of upper inner arm skin. Weekly therapeutic DPC doses were additionally applied to the scalp of patients throughout the roughly 23-week study period. Patch testing on the upper back used Finn chambers containing 0.01% DPC, with scoring done after 6 days according to International Contact Dermatitis Research Group standards. The mostly female patient cohort included alopecia areata with under or over 50% scalp involvement, alopecia totalis and alopecia universalis. Libraries were pooled for sequencing, and variation in per-sample TCR yields was attributed mainly to small differences in library volumes within the pool. The study tracked peripheral blood TCR repertoire changes in vivo during primary and secondary sensitization to the hapten diphenylcyclopropenone (DPC) in alopecia patients. Blood was sampled from patients pre-sensitization (week 0) and at 2, 6 and about 24 weeks after DPC sensitization. Nearly 30 alopecia patients gave blood for TCR sequencing at one to four time points (pre-sensitization, 2, 6 and 24 weeks). The paper as a whole reports these results and caveats: Because all patients had alopecia, a presumed autoimmune disease, the immune response of the patients might differ from that of healthy individuals. DPC sensitization did not change the number of TCRs with a frequency above 1 in 1000, and there was no evidence of changes in global repertoire structure. Patch test score was positively correlated with the number of PT1 expanded TCRs, with significance at thresholds 8, 16 and 32 but not at 4. After repeated subsampling, changes were observed in the strength of the expansion versus patch-test correlation and in the threshold at which the correlation became significant. Expanded TCRs formed significantly more large CDR3 similarity clusters than pre-sensitization or healthy control sets, consistent with antigen-driven responses.

This clonotype was picked up a small number of times. Its cognate antigen has yet to be identified. No base-level quality is on record; no much larger clone is a single base apart. The sample's time point label is to be understood as: pre-sensitization, week 0. The treatment or condition tag for this specimen amounts to: therapeutic diphenylcyclopropenone sensitization with weekly scalp DPC. At each patch-test visit, blood was drawn before the patch test was applied. To be eligible, patients had to be aged 18 to 70, diagnosed with alopecia and judged suitable for DPC therapy, while pregnant patients were excluded. Total RNA was extracted from unfractionated whole blood that had been collected in Tempus Blood RNA tubes. The CDR3 starts with the cysteine, ends with the phenylalanine, and has 12 residues. The kept DNA is CDR3 alone, 36 bases in frame from the first base. From a lookup of the germline V gene, CDR1 and CDR2 are SQVTM and ANQGSEA. V and J lose 2 bases and 1 base, and a span of 6 bases separates them.

The receptor library was made with RACE. The reads were generated on a NextSeq 500. During library preparation, unique molecular identifiers were attached to individual cDNA molecules so that TCRs could be counted quantitatively and reproducibly. From each blood RNA sample, both TCR alpha and TCR beta chains were sequenced. In the original analysis: Samples had a median of about 90,000 TCRs, with a range from roughly 23,224 to 700,000. The Decombinator software suite was used to annotate the V, J and CDR3 of the TCR reads. To make PS versus PT1 abundance plots, every sample was subsampled to the same number of TCRs (28,000). TCRs were defined as expanded if absent before sensitization and observed at least eight times at the 2-week time point. The raw public data were reprocessed by TCRdb itself: fastp quality trimming at Q25, MiXCR clonotype calling, in-frame beta chains only. Rows matching on CDR3 protein sequence are summarized as one entry with the most common DNA and genes. In this record, the V and J calls reflect TCRdb's handling and not the investigators' own analysis. The sample table holds roughly 380,000 distinct CDR3 sequences, of which 5.1% were seen once. The ten largest clones add up to 2.6% of the sample.

The chain joins TRBV29-1 to TRBJ2-7; 5 matching bases give a weak D call of TRBD2. The sequencing here drew on whole blood, taken in connection with sensitization to the hapten diphenylcyclopropenone (DPC). The TCR sequence derives from a woman between 45 and 60 years old with alopecia areata. Some clones in this sample may be carry-over from other donors' samples. The DNA sequence is as follows: TGCAGCGTTGAACGGGATTCCTACGAGCAGTACTTC. It encodes CSVERDSYEQYF.